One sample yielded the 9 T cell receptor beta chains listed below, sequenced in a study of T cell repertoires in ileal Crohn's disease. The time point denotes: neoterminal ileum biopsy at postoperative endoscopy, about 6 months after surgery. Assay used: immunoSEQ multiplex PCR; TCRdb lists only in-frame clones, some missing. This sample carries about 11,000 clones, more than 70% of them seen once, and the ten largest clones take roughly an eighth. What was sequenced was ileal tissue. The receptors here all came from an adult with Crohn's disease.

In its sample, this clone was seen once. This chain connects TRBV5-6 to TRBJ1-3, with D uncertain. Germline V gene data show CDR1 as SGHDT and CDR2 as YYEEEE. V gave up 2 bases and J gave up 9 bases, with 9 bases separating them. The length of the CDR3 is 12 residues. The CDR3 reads CASSFNAATIYF. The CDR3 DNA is TGTGCCAGCAGCTTCAATGCGGCCACCATATATTTT.

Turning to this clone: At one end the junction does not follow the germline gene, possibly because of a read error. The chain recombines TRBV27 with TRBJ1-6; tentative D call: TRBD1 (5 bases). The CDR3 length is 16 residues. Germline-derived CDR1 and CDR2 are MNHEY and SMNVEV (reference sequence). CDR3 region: CVSSLPDSSYNSPLHF. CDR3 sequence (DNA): TGTGTCAGCAGTTTGCCCGACAGCTCCTATAATTCACCCCTCCACTTT.

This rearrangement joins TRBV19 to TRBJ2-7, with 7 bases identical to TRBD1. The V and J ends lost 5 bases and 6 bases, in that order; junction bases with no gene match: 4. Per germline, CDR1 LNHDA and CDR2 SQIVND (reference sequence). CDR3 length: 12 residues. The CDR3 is CASSPGQVEQYF. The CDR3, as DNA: TGTGCCAGTAGTCCCGGACAGGTCGAGCAGTACTTC.

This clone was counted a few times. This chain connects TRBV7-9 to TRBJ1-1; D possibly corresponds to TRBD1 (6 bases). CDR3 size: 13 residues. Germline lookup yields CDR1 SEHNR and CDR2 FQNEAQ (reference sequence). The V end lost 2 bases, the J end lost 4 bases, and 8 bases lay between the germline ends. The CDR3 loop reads CASSLNRATEAFF. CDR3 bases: TGTGCCAGCAGCTTAAACAGGGCCACTGAAGCTTTCTTT.

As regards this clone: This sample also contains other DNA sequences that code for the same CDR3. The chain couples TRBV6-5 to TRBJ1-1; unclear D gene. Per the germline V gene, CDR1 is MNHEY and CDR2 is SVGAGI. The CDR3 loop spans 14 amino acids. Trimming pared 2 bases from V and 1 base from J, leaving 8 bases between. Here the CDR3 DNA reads TGTGCCAGCAGTTACGGCGGGGAGAACACTGAAGCTTTCTTT. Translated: CASSYGGENTEAFF.

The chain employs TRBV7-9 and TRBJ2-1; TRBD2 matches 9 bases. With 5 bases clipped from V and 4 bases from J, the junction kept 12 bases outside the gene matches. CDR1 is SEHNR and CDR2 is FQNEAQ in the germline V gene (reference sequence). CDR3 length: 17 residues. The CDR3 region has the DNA TGTGCCAGCAGCCTATCCTCGCGGGGGGGCTCTTACAATGAGCAGTTCTTC. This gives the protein CASSLSSRGGSYNEQFF.

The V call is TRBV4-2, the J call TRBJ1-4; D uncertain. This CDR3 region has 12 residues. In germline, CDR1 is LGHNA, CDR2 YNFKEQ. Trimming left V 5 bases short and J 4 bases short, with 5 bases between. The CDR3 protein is CASSYSNEKLFF. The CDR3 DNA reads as TGTGCCAGCAGCTACAGTAATGAAAAACTGTTTTTT.

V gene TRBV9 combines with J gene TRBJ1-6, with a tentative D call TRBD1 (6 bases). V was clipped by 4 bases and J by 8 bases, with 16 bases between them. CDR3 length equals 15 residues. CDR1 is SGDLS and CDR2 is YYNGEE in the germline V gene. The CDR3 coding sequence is TGTGCCAGCAGCATCCTAGAGGGGGGGCATTCACCCCTCCACTTT. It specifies CASSILEGGHSPLHF.

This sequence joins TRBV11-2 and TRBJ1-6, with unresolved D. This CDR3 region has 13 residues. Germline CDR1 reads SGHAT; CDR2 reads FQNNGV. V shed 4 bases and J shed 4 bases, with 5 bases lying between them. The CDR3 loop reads CASSSTYNSPLHF. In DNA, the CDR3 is TGTGCCAGCAGCTCAACTTATAATTCACCCCTCCACTTT.